This entry describes one TCR beta chain. The antigen is undetermined. The sample originates from a study of T cell responses to AZD1222 COVID-19 vaccine. Study observations and caveats: White British donors predominated, females outnumbered males, and clonal diversity was possibly underestimated. Among vaccine-associated CD4 TCRs, coverage spanned spike, with dominance at 160-218 and 743-854. Baseline antibody screening turned up just a handful of seropositive AZD1222 recipients. There were repertoire samples only from the period after the peak T cell response.

The germline V gene has CDR1 SGHTA and CDR2 FQGTGA. The V end lost 1 base, the J end lost 5 bases, and 11 bases lay between the germline ends. The CDR3 spans 15 residues. The repertoire was sequenced with immunoSEQ multiplex PCR; TCRdb's copy has only in-frame clones and lacks some. The table lists about 190,000 clones, 85% to 95% of them singletons, with 3.6% in the top ten. The sequenced sample was peripheral blood, obtained 28 days after the second dose of the MenACWY control vaccine. The sequence derives from an adult who received the MenACWY meningococcal vaccine as a control. The V call is TRBV7-3, the J call TRBJ2-2, with D perhaps assigned TRBD1 or TRBD2 (5 bases each). This CDR3 is CASSLRGSRTGELFF. The CDR3 region has the DNA TGTGCCAGCAGCTTAAGGGGGAGTCGAACCGGGGAGCTGTTTTTT. Looking up the rest from reference TRBV7-3 and TRBJ2-2 gives the full variable domain: GAGVSQTPSNKVTEKGKYVELRCDPISGHTALYWYRQSLGQGPEFLIYFQGTGAADDSGLPNDRFFAVRPEGSVSTLKIQRTERGDSAVYLCASSLRGSRTGELFFGEGSRLTVL.